The following is a TCR beta chain sequence with its context. These data originate in a study of blood T cell repertoires in COVID-19. Study information: COVID-19 samples, acute and convalescent, were from the United States, Italy and Spain.

The germline V gene has CDR1 LGHNT and CDR2 FRNRAP. J gave up 0 bases and V 6 bases, and 2 bases lay outside the gene matches. There are 14 residues in the CDR3. Profiling relied on immunoSEQ multiplex PCR, and the TCRdb table lists in-frame clones only, not all of them. The sample has roughly 110,000 clones; around nine tenths are singletons. The chain combines TRBV12-5 with TRBJ1-5; 7 bases align to TRBD1. This receptor was taken from a woman aged 25 to 39 with acute or convalescent COVID-19. What was sequenced was peripheral blood. The CDR3 loop is CASGGQYSNQPQHF. CDR3 coding DNA: TGTGCTAGTGGGGGACAGTATAGCAATCAGCCCCAGCATTTT.